Each of the 3 T cell receptor beta chains below was sequenced from the same sample in a study of T cell responses to AZD1222 COVID-19 vaccine. Repertoires were generated with immunoSEQ multiplex PCR, while TCRdb's copy carries only in-frame clones and drops some. The sample has approximately 97,000 clones, around 93% seen once. This specimen was peripheral blood, taken on day 0 of AZD1222 vaccination. The receptors shown here come from an adult in good health.

The V and J genes are TRBV6-2 or TRBV6-3 and TRBJ2-1, with 14 bases aligning to TRBD2. Germline V gene sequence: CDR1 MNHEY, CDR2 SVGEGT. The ends lost 4 bases at V and 0 bases at J; junction bases unmatched: 11. CDR3 length: 20 amino acids. CDR3 sequence reads: CASSFPLGLAGEGSYNEQFF. The CDR3 coding sequence is TGTGCCAGCAGTTTCCCCCTGGGACTAGCGGGGGAGGGCTCCTACAATGAGCAGTTCTTC.

The chain recombines TRBV19 with TRBJ1-2, with 7 positions matching TRBD1. After removal of 3 bases from V and 1 base from J, the junction contained 2 bases not matched to a gene. The V gene's germline CDR1 is LNHDA and CDR2 SQIVND (reference sequence). This CDR3 comprises 14 residues. The CDR3 here is CASSMQGVNYGYTF. For the CDR3, the DNA is TGTGCCAGTAGTATGCAGGGGGTTAACTATGGCTACACCTTC.

The V call is TRBV7-3, the J call TRBJ2-1; no firm D call. Trimming cost V 2 bases and J 9 bases, with 8 bases left between them. From germline, CDR1 is SGHTA and CDR2 FQGTGA. The CDR3 contains 12 residues. The CDR3 region has the DNA TGTGCCAGCAGCTTATTTATCGGTGAGCAGTTCTTC. Translation gives CASSLFIGEQFF.